The 15 T cell receptor beta chains below were found in one sample sequenced in a study of control samples from healthy donors and cancer patients. Repertoires were generated with immunoSEQ multiplex PCR, while TCRdb's copy carries only in-frame clones and drops some. The sample has under 450,000 clones, 80% to 95% seen once. Sequencing was carried out using PBMCs. The receptors come from a man aged 40-49 years with head and neck cancer.

This chain links TRBV29-1 with TRBJ1-2, with a tentative D call TRBD1 (6 bases). Trimming removed 3 bases at V and 8 bases at J, with 16 bases between. CDR1 is SQVTM and CDR2 is ANQGSEA in the germline V gene. The CDR3 contains 13 residues. Written as DNA, the CDR3 is TGCAGCGTTGACCTTACAGGGACGGACGGCTACACCTTC. Amino acids: CSVDLTGTDGYTF.

With regard to this clone: The junction departs from the called germline gene at one end, perhaps through a read error. The rearrangement uses TRBV11-2 and TRBJ2-7; 7 bases are a match to TRBD1. Germline V gives CDR1 SGHAT, CDR2 FQNNGV. The CDR3 has 15 amino acids. For the CDR3, the DNA is TGTGCCAGCAGCGTAGACAGGGTGCCCTCCTACGAGCAGTACTTC. It codes for CASSVDRVPSYEQYF.

The V call is TRBV6-1, the J call TRBJ1-3; weak D call: TRBD1 (5 bases). Germline V lookup: CDR1 MNHNS, CDR2 SASEGT. The CDR3 has 17 residues. V shed 3 bases and J shed 0 bases, with 15 bases lying between them. The DNA for the CDR3 is TGTGCCAGCAGTGAGCAAATACAGGTCCTCTCTGGAAACACCATATATTTT. This codes for CASSEQIQVLSGNTIYF.

The CDR3 region is CASSSGTGGGYTF. The CDR3 coding sequence is TGTGCCAGCAGTTCCGGGACAGGGGGCGGCTACACCTTC. This sequence joins TRBV12-3 or TRBV12-4 and TRBJ1-2, with 12 positions matching TRBD1. The CDR3 is 13 residues long. J lost 8 bases, V lost 4 bases, and 2 bases had no gene match.

The chain uses TRBV7-8 and TRBJ1-2; 7 positions match TRBD1. V was clipped by 5 bases and J by 6 bases; unmatched bases: 9. This CDR3 is built from 14 residues. The germline V gene has CDR1 SGHVS and CDR2 FQNEAQ. The CDR3 loop reads CASSQSTGLHGYTF. DNA of the CDR3: TGTGCCAGCAGCCAATCGACAGGGCTTCATGGCTACACCTTC.

The count of this clone is one. The chain joins TRBV7-2 to TRBJ1-1; the D gene is possibly TRBD1 (6 bases). Trimming pared 2 bases from V and 6 bases from J, leaving 13 bases between. Germline-derived CDR1 and CDR2 are SGHTA and FQGNSA. The CDR3 is 14 amino acids. The CDR3 loop reads CASSLRGAMSEAFF. As DNA, the CDR3 is TGTGCCAGCAGCTTACGGGGGGCGATGTCTGAAGCTTTCTTT.

Only one count was recorded for this clone. The rearrangement uses TRBV19 and TRBJ1-5, with 7 bases fitting TRBD1. The CDR3 runs 15 residues. Germline loops: CDR1 LNHDA, CDR2 SQIVND (reference sequence). V shed 7 bases and J 0 bases; nucleotides not matched to a gene: 6. In nucleotides, the CDR3 is TGTGCCAGTATCGGGACAGCGATTAGCAATCAGCCCCAGCATTTT. Translating gives CASIGTAISNQPQHF.

This chain links TRBV6-5 with TRBJ1-1; no clear D gene. The CDR3 has 12 amino acids. V was shortened by 4 bases and J by 8 bases, with 11 bases between the two germline ends. Germline CDR1 and CDR2: MNHEY and SVGAGI. DNA of the CDR3: TGTGCCAGCAGTTTCGGACCACGAGAAGCTTTCTTT. Translating gives CASSFGPREAFF.

The chain couples TRBV5-6 to TRBJ2-7, with 11 positions matching TRBD1. The CDR3 consists of 15 residues. The germline V gene encodes CDR1 SGHDT and CDR2 YYEEEE. After removal of 1 base from V and 4 bases from J, the junction contained 4 bases not matched to a gene. CDR3 nucleotide sequence: TGTGCCAGCAGCTTGTTTGGGACAGGGGGTTACGAGCAGTACTTC. Translation: CASSLFGTGGYEQYF.

About this clone: Germline is not matched at one junction end, which may reflect a read error. The chain combines TRBV11-2 with TRBJ2-3; D is unresolved. Germline V CDR1 and CDR2: SGHAT, FQNNGV. The CDR3 totals 14 residues. As DNA, the CDR3 is TGTGCCAGCAGCCTAGAACGGAGCACAGATACGCAGTATTTT. Residues: CASSLERSTDTQYF.

The chain links TRBV5-1 to TRBJ2-4, with D unresolved. Per the germline V gene, CDR1 is SGHRS and CDR2 is YFSETQ. The CDR3 runs to 13 residues. V gave up 0 bases and J gave up 6 bases, with 7 bases separating them. DNA of the CDR3: TGCGCCAGCAGCTTGGACGGCTTAAACATTCAGTACTTC. Protein sequence: CASSLDGLNIQYF.

The chain is built from TRBV30 and TRBJ2-1; D call uncertain. V was clipped by 0 bases and J by 4 bases, with 13 bases between them. CDR1 and CDR2 from the germline V gene are GTSNPN and SVGIG (reference sequence). The length of the CDR3 is 15 residues. The CDR3: CAWSVRSSGYNEQFF. CDR3 coding DNA: TGTGCCTGGAGTGTCAGGTCCTCCGGGTACAATGAGCAGTTCTTC. Looking up the rest from reference TRBV30 and TRBJ2-1 gives the full variable domain: SQTIHQWPATLVQPVGSPLSLECTVEGTSNPNLYWYRQAAGRGLQLLFYSVGIGQISSEVPQNLSASRPQDRQFILSSKKLLLSDSGFYLCAWSVRSSGYNEQFFGPGTRLTVL.

This chain connects TRBV13 to TRBJ1-5; the match to TRBD1 covers 8 bases. Germline values: CDR1 PRHDT, CDR2 FYEKMQ (reference sequence). V shed 7 bases, J shed 7 bases, and the junction held 6 bases outside the gene matches. The CDR3 length is 13 residues. In DNA, the CDR3 is TGTGCCAGCACCAGGGGGCGCGGACAGCCCCAGCATTTT. Amino acid sequence: CASTRGRGQPQHF. Using reference TRBV13 and TRBJ1-5 for the parts outside the CDR3, the full variable domain is AAGVIQSPRHLIKEKRETATLKCYPIPRHDTVYWYQQGPGQDPQFLISFYEKMQSDKGSIPDRFSAQQFSDYHSELNMSSLELGDSALYFCASTRGRGQPQHFGDGTRLSIL.

V gene TRBV5-1 combines with J gene TRBJ2-5; D ambiguous. CDR1 is SGHRS and CDR2 is YFSETQ in the germline V gene. V dropped 3 bases and J dropped 1 base, with 7 bases sitting between them. CDR3 length: 13 amino acids. CDR3 residues: CASSSSAQETQYF. The CDR3 DNA is TGCGCCAGCAGCTCCTCCGCCCAAGAGACCCAGTACTTC.

This clone was counted a few times. The rearrangement uses TRBV7-2 and TRBJ2-2; the D is unclear. Trimming removed 5 bases from V and 0 bases from J, with 7 bases in between. CDR1 and CDR2 from the germline V gene are SGHTA and FQGNSA. This CDR3 is 14 amino acids long. The CDR3 coding sequence is TGTGCCAGCAGCCCCTCCCCGAACACCGGGGAGCTGTTTTTT. It yields the protein CASSPSPNTGELFF.